This TCR beta chain stems from a study of blood T cell repertoires in COVID-19. V lost 2 bases, J lost 5 bases, and 9 bases lay in between. This CDR3 spans 13 amino acids. Original processing methods: Quantification of nucleated cells was approximated via reference gene primer amplification. Libraries were prepared by immunoSEQ multiplex PCR; TCRdb keeps only in-frame clonotypes and omits some of them. The DNA was the basis for D and trimming; V, J and clone size are from that table. The data show approximately 36,000 clones, 85% seen once. The source of this sequence is a man aged 45 to 65 with active COVID-19. The specimen was peripheral blood. The chain employs TRBV12-3 or TRBV12-4 and TRBJ2-5, with D hard to call. For the CDR3, the DNA is TGTGCCAGCAGTTTAAGTGAGTTGGAGACCCAGTACTTC. Translating it yields CASSLSELETQYF.